The 9 T cell receptor beta chains presented below share a single source sample, sequenced in a study of blood T cell repertoires in COVID-19. Measured with immunoSEQ multiplex PCR; TCRdb has only the in-frame clones, and not every one. The profile shows under 400,000 clones, around 87% of them singletons. The sequenced sample was PBMCs or T cells enriched from blood (not recorded which). These receptors were taken from a man aged 35-49 years in a cohort exposed to, infected with or recovered from COVID-19 (not recorded which).

This clone turned up a few times. This chain connects TRBV27 to TRBJ2-1; 11 bases match TRBD2. The CDR3 extends over 15 amino acids. Germline V gene lookup returns CDR1 MNHEY and CDR2 SMNVEV (reference sequence). Trimming took 2 bases from V and 7 from J; bases not matched to a gene: 4. For the CDR3, the DNA is TGTGCCAGCAGTTTACGGGGACTAGCGGTAAATGAGCAGTTCTTC. Translating it yields CASSLRGLAVNEQFF.

This chain uses TRBV30 with TRBJ2-5, with 7 bases that match TRBD2. The CDR3 runs to 13 residues. CDR1 and CDR2 (germline): GTSNPN, SVGIG (reference sequence). The junction had 5 bases not matched to a gene; V was cut back by 2 bases and J by 5 bases. In nucleotides, the CDR3 is TGTGCCTGGAGTCAGGCGGGAGCTGAGACCCAGTACTTC. Its protein is CAWSQAGAETQYF.

This chain uses TRBV6-2 or TRBV6-3 with TRBJ2-3; 8 bases map to TRBD2. The CDR3 runs to 12 residues. The germline gives CDR1 MNHEY, CDR2 SVGEGT. V lost 0 bases to trimming and J lost 11 bases; unmatched junction nucleotides: 1. Here the CDR3 reads CASSYSGLGQYF. DNA for the CDR3: TGTGCCAGCAGTTACTCGGGACTAGGGCAGTATTTT.

The chain uses TRBV7-2 and TRBJ2-1, with 9 bases identical to TRBD1. There are 16 residues in the CDR3. With 1 base clipped from V and 11 bases from J, the junction kept 12 bases outside the gene matches. Germline V gene sequence: CDR1 SGHTA, CDR2 FQGNSA. The CDR3: CASSLEIGTGRQQQFF. CDR3 DNA sequence: TGTGCCAGCAGCTTAGAGATTGGGACAGGGAGACAGCAGCAGTTCTTC.

The chain uses TRBV3-1 (or the pseudogene TRBV3-2) and TRBJ1-5; D might be TRBD1 (5 bases). The V gene lost 4 bases and the J gene lost 4 bases, with 8 bases spanning the gap. Per germline, CDR1 LGHDT and CDR2 YNNKEL (reference sequence). CDR3 length: 13 residues. In DNA, the CDR3 is TGTGCCAGCAGCCGTAACAGGAATCAGCCCCAGCATTTT. Translation gives CASSRNRNQPQHF.

This clone appeared a few times. The CDR3 coding sequence is TGCAGCGCCGCCTCGACAGGGCCGGAATACTTC. Encoded protein: CSAASTGPEYF. The chain carries TRBV29-1 and TRBJ2-5; 7 positions match TRBD1. This CDR3 contains 11 residues. Germline V lookup: CDR1 SQVTM, CDR2 ANQGSEA. V lost 7 bases, J lost 14 bases, and 13 bases stayed unmatched.

About this clone itself: Other DNA sequences of this sample code for an identical CDR3. Written as DNA, the CDR3 is TGTGCCAGCAGTCCCGACAGGGGTGGCAATCAGCCCCAGCATTTT. Encoded protein: CASSPDRGGNQPQHF. J is TRBJ1-5 and V is TRBV28; 8 bases fit TRBD1. Per the germline V gene, CDR1 is MDHEN and CDR2 is SYDVKM. The CDR3 loop spans 15 amino acids. The V gene end was trimmed by 5 bases and the J gene end by 2 bases; junction bases not matched to a gene: 5.

This sequence joins TRBV7-6 and TRBJ2-2; TRBD2 aligns across 14 bases. The germline gives CDR1 SGHVS, CDR2 FNYEAQ. With V trimmed by 4 bases and J by 3 bases, 10 bases remained unmatched. The CDR3 is 19 residues long. In DNA form, the CDR3 reads TGTGCCAGCAGCTCGCGACTAGCGGGAGGGCCTTTGGACACCGGGGAGCTGTTTTTT. Translating gives CASSSRLAGGPLDTGELFF.

The rearrangement uses TRBV7-9 and TRBJ1-6; 8 bases map to TRBD1. The CDR3 runs to 15 residues. The V gene end was trimmed by 5 bases and the J gene end by 10 bases; junction bases not matched to a gene: 10. Per the germline V gene, CDR1 is SEHNR and CDR2 is FQNEAQ (reference sequence). CDR3 region: CASSPRQGNSSPLHF. DNA for the CDR3: TGTGCCAGCAGCCCTAGACAGGGGAACAGCTCACCCCTCCACTTT. Full variable domain (rest looked up from reference TRBV7-9 and TRBJ1-6): DTGVSQNPRHKITKRGQNVTFRCDPISEHNRLYWYRQTLGQGPEFLTYFQNEAQLEKSRLLSDRFSAERPKGSFSTLEIQRTEQGDSAMYLCASSPRQGNSSPLHFGNGTRLTVT.